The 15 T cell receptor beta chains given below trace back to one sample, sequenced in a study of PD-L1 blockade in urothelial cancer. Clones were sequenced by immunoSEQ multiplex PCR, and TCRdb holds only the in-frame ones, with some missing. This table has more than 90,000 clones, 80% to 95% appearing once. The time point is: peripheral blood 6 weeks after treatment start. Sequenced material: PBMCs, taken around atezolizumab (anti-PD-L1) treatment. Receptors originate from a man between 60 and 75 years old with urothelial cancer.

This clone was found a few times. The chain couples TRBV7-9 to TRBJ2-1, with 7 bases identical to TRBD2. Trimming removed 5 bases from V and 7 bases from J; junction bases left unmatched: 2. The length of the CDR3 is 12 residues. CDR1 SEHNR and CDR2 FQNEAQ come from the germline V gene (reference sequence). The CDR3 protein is CASSRAGNEQFF. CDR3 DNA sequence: TGTGCCAGCAGCCGAGCGGGGAATGAGCAGTTCTTC.

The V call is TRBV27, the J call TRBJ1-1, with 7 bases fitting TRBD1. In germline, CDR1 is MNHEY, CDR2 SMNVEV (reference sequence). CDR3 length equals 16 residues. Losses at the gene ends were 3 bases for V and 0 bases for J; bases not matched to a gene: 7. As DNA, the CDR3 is TGTGCCAGCAGTTTCGGGAGACAGGGCGTGAACACTGAAGCTTTCTTT. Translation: CASSFGRQGVNTEAFF.

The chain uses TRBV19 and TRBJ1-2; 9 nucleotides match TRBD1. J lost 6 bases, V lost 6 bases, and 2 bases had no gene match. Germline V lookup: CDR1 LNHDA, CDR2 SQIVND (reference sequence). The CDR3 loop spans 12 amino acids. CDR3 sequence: CASRGQGHGYTF. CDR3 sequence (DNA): TGTGCCAGTAGGGGACAGGGCCATGGCTACACCTTC.

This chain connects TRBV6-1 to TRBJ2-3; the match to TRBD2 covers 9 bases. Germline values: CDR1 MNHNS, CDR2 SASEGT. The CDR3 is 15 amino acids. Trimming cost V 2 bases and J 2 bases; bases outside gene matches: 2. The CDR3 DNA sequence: TGTGCCAGCAGTGAAAGGACTAGCGCCACAGATACGCAGTATTTT. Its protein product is CASSERTSATDTQYF.

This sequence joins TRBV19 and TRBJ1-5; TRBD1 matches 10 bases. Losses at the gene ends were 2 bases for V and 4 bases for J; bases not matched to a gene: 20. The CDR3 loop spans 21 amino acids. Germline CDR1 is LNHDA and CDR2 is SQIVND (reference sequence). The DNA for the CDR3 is TGTGCCAGTAGTATACGACCGATCGGGACAGGGGACAAATTAGCAAATCAGCCCCAGCATTTT. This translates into CASSIRPIGTGDKLANQPQHF.

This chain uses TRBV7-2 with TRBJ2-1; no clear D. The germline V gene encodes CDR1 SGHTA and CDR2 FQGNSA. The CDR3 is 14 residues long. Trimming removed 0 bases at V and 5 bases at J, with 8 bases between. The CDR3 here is CASSLALSHNEQFF. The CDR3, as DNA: TGTGCCAGCAGCTTAGCGCTTAGCCACAATGAGCAGTTCTTC.

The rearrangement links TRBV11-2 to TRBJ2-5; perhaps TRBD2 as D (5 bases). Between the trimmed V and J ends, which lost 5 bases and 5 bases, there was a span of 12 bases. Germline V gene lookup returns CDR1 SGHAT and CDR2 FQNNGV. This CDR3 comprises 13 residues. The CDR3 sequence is CASSRSTGETQYF. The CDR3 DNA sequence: TGTGCCAGCAGCCGCTCTACGGGGGAGACCCAGTACTTC. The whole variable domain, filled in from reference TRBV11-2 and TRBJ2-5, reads EAGVAQSPRYKIIEKRQSVAFWCNPISGHATLYWYQQILGQGPKLLIQFQNNGVVDDSQLPKDRFSAERLKGVDSTLKIQPAKLEDSAVYLCASSRSTGETQYFGPGTRLLVL.

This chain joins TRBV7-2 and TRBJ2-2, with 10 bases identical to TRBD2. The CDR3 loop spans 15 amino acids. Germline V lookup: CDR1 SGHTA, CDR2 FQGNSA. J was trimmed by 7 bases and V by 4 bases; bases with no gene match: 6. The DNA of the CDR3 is TGTGCCAGCAGCTCCCTAGCGGGGGACATCGGGGAGCTGTTTTTT. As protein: CASSSLAGDIGELFF.

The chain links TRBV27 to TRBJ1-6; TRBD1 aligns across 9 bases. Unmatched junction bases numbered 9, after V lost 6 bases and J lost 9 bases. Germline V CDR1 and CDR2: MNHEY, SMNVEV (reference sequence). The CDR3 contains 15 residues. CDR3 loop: CASRMTGGVGSPLHF. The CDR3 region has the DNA TGTGCCAGCAGAATGACAGGGGGAGTAGGTTCACCCCTCCACTTT.

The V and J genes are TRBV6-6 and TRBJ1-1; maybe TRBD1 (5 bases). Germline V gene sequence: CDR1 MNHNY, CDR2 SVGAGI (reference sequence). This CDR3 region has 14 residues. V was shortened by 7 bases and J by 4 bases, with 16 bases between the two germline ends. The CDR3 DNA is TGTGCCAGCACCCCTGCGACTGACAGCACTGAAGCTTTCTTT. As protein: CASTPATDSTEAFF.

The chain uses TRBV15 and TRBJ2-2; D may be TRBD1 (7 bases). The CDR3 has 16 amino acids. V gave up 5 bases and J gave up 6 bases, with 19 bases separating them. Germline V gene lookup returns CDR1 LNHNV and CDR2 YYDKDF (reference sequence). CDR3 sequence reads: CATSGGTELSAGELFF. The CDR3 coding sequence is TGTGCCACCAGCGGCGGGACAGAACTATCTGCCGGGGAGCTGTTTTTT.

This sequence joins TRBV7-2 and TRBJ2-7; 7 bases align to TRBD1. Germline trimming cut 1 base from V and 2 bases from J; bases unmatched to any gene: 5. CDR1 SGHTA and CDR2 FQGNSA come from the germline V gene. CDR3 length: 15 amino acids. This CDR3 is CASSLGGQNTYEQYF. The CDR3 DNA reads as TGTGCCAGCAGCTTAGGGGGACAGAATACCTACGAGCAGTACTTC. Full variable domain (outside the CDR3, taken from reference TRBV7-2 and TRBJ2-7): GAGVSQSPSNKVTEKGKDVELRCDPISGHTALYWYRQSLGQGLEFLIYFQGNSAPDKSGLPSDRFSAERTGGSVSTLTIQRTQQEDSAVYLCASSLGGQNTYEQYFGPGTRLTVT.

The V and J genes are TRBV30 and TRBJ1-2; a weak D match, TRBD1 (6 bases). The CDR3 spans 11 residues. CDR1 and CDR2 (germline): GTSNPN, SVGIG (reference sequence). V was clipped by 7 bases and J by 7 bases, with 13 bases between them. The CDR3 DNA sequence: TGTGCCTCCCCTAAAGGGGGTGGCTACACCTTC. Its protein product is CASPKGGGYTF.

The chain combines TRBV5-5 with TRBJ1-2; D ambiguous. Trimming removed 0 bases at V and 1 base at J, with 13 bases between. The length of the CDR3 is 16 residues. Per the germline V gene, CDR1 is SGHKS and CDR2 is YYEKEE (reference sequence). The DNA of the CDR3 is TGTGCCAGCAGCTTGGAGCGGTCATTCTTTAACTATGGCTACACCTTC. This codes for CASSLERSFFNYGYTF.

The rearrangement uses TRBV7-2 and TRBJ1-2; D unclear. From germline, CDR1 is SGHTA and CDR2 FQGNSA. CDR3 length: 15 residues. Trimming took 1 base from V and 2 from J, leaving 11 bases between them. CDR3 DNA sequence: TGTGCCAGCAGCTTAGACTCCTCGGGAAACTATGGCTACACCTTC. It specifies CASSLDSSGNYGYTF.